This T cell receptor (beta chain) was observed in a study of beta chain features in type 1 diabetes. Looked up from germline, CDR1 is SGHDN and CDR2 is FVKESK. The CDR3 sequence is 17 residues long. The V and J ends lost 3 bases and 4 bases respectively, with 18 bases between them. Expressed TCRB transcripts were sequenced because the entire RNA isolate underwent reverse transcription. The read count averaged roughly 3.5 million across naive, central memory and regulatory T cell samples. Clones were read by immunoSEQ multiplex PCR, and TCRdb kept only the in-frame ones, dropping some. The sample consists of around 340,000 clones, less than 9.5% of them appearing once. Overall study results and limits: It was among patients, rather than healthy donors, that naive, central memory and Treg TCRB repertoires appeared more similar. Patients with Type 1 diabetes showed moderately but significantly shorter TCRB CDR3s in all four CD4+ subsets.

This clone was found many times. Antigen: not known. Sequenced: central memory CD4+ T cells from blood. The sequence came from a woman between 18 and 30 years old in good health. The gene calls are TRBV14 and TRBJ2-2; D possibly corresponds to TRBD2 (6 bases). In DNA form, the CDR3 reads TGTGCCAGCAGCCATAGGACTACTAGCTGGAGCACCGGGGAGCTGTTTTTT. It specifies CASSHRTTSWSTGELFF.